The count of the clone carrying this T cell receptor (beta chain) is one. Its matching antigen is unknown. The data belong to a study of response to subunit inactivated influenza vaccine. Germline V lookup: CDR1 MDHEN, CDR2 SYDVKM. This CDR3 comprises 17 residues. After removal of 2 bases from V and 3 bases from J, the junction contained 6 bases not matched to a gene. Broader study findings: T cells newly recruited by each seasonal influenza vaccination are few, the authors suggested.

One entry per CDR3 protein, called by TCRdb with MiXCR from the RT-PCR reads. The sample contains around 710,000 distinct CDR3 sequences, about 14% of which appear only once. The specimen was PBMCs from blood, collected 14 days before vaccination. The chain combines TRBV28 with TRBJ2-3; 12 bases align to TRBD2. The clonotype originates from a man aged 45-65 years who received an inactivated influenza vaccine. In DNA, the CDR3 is TGTGCCAGCAGTTTAACTAGCGGGGGGTTGTGGACAGATACGCAGTATTTT. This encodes CASSLTSGGLWTDTQYF. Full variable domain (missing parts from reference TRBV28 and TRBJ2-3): DVKVTQSSRYLVKRTGEKVFLECVQDMDHENMFWYRQDPGLGLRLIYFSYDVKMKEKGDIPEGYSVSREKKERFSLILESASTNQTSMYLCASSLTSGGLWTDTQYFGPGTRLTVL.